This passage covers 26 T cell receptor beta chains from one sample sequenced in a study of blood T cell repertoires in COVID-19. Generated by immunoSEQ multiplex PCR, the TCRdb table keeps only in-frame clones and is missing some. The sample has 65,000 to 90,000 clones, 80% to 85% seen once. Sequenced material: peripheral blood. All receptors come from a man older than 75 with active or convalescent COVID-19.

This rearrangement joins TRBV19 to TRBJ1-6; a possible D gene is TRBD1 (6 bases). The ends were cut back, 10 bases at V and 8 bases at J, with 15 bases in the middle. Germline-derived CDR1 and CDR2 are LNHDA and SQIVND (reference sequence). This CDR3 comprises 13 residues. The CDR3 DNA reads as TGTGCCACCTCGGACAGCGCCTATTCACCCCTCCACTTT. Protein sequence: CATSDSAYSPLHF.

The rearrangement links TRBV7-2 to TRBJ2-2; 7 bases are a match to TRBD1. CDR1 and CDR2 (germline): SGHTA, FQGNSA. The CDR3 is 16 amino acids. V lost 5 bases to trimming and J lost 0 bases; unmatched junction nucleotides: 6. This CDR3 is CASSITGTANTGELFF. In DNA, the CDR3 is TGTGCCAGCAGCATAACCGGGACAGCGAACACCGGGGAGCTGTTTTTT.

The chain recombines TRBV3-1 (or the pseudogene TRBV3-2) with TRBJ1-3; the D is unclear. CDR1 and CDR2 (germline): LGHDT, YNNKEL (reference sequence). V lost 4 bases and J lost 3, with 13 bases in between. The CDR3 spans 15 residues. DNA for the CDR3: TGTGCCAGCAGCCGGAGGCAGGCACTTGGAAACACCATATATTTT. Its protein is CASSRRQALGNTIYF.

The rearrangement links TRBV7-2 to TRBJ2-5; maybe TRBD2 (6 bases). The CDR3 consists of 13 residues. Between the trimmed V and J ends, which lost 5 bases and 5 bases, there was a span of 12 bases. Germline V gives CDR1 SGHTA, CDR2 FQGNSA. The CDR3 spells CASSPGVVETQYF. The DNA of the CDR3 is TGTGCCAGCAGCCCGGGGGTGGTGGAGACCCAGTACTTC.

The chain joins TRBV20-1 to TRBJ2-3; weak D call: TRBD2 (6 bases). The V end lost 3 bases, the J end lost 6 bases, and 7 bases lay between the germline ends. Germline loops: CDR1 DFQATT, CDR2 SNEGSKA (reference sequence). The CDR3 runs 11 residues. CDR3 nucleotide sequence: TGCAGTGCTAGCCGGGAGGATACGCAGTATTTT. This translates into CSASREDTQYF.

This clone was seen once. This rearrangement joins TRBV7-9 to TRBJ2-6; D is perhaps TRBD1 (6 bases). The CDR3 is made up of 18 amino acids. Trimming removed 1 base at V and 0 bases at J, with 13 bases between. CDR1 SEHNR and CDR2 FQNEAQ come from the germline V gene (reference sequence). The CDR3 loop is CASSLGRGQASGANVLTF. The CDR3 bases are TGTGCCAGCAGCTTAGGCAGGGGACAAGCCTCTGGGGCCAACGTCCTGACTTTC.

The chain has TRBV5-1 and TRBJ2-2; no clear D gene. This CDR3 region has 15 residues. The germline V gene encodes CDR1 SGHRS and CDR2 YFSETQ. V lost 1 base, J lost 0 bases, and 7 bases lay in between. CDR3 bases: TGCGCCAGCAGCTTGCATGAGACGAACACCGGGGAGCTGTTTTTT. This sequence encodes CASSLHETNTGELFF.

The genes are TRBV6-1 and TRBJ1-1; 8 bases are shared with TRBD1. J was trimmed by 5 bases and V by 3 bases; bases with no gene match: 11. This CDR3 has 16 residues. Looked up from germline, CDR1 is MNHNS and CDR2 is SASEGT. The DNA of the CDR3 is TGTGCCAGCAGTGATAAATGGACAGGGACGAGGACTGAAGCTTTCTTT. Translation gives CASSDKWTGTRTEAFF.

The chain is built from TRBV7-9 and TRBJ1-1; TRBD1 agrees at 7 bases. Germline values: CDR1 SEHNR, CDR2 FQNEAQ (reference sequence). After removal of 6 bases from V and 1 base from J, the junction contained 8 bases not matched to a gene. This CDR3 is 15 amino acids long. The CDR3 sequence: CASSYWTGGNTEAFF. In nucleotides, the CDR3 is TGTGCCAGCAGTTACTGGACAGGAGGGAACACTGAAGCTTTCTTT. The variable domain in full, with the rest retrieved from reference TRBV7-9 and TRBJ1-1, is DTGVSQNPRHKITKRGQNVTFRCDPISEHNRLYWYRQTLGQGPEFLTYFQNEAQLEKSRLLSDRFSAERPKGSFSTLEIQRTEQGDSAMYLCASSYWTGGNTEAFFGQGTRLTVV.

This clone was picked up one time. V is TRBV9 and J is TRBJ2-3; 9 bases agree with TRBD2. V was pared by 3 bases and J by 2 bases, with 7 bases of the junction left unmatched. CDR1 and CDR2 (germline): SGDLS, YYNGEE. The CDR3 is 16 amino acids. The CDR3 here is CASSEGAGGPTDTQYF. The DNA of the CDR3 is TGTGCCAGCAGCGAGGGGGCGGGAGGGCCCACAGATACGCAGTATTTT.

The chain has TRBV10-3 and TRBJ1-1, with no clear D. Germline V gives CDR1 ENHRY, CDR2 SYGVKD. Deletions cut 6 bases from V and 1 base from J, with 9 bases between. This CDR3 is built from 13 residues. The CDR3 DNA reads as TGTGCCATCAGCACACAGAAGAACACTGAAGCTTTCTTT. This codes for CAISTQKNTEAFF.

The chain carries TRBV5-1 and TRBJ1-1; D is possibly TRBD1 (5 bases). Trimming shortened V by 4 bases and J by 1 base, and 11 bases separated the two germline ends. This CDR3 has 14 amino acids. Germline V gene sequence: CDR1 SGHRS, CDR2 YFSETQ. For the CDR3, the DNA is TGCGCCAGCAGCCTGGGACGGAGGAACACTGAAGCTTTCTTT. Protein product: CASSLGRRNTEAFF. Full variable domain (outside the CDR3, taken from reference TRBV5-1 and TRBJ1-1): KAGVTQTPRYLIKTRGQQVTLSCSPISGHRSVSWYQQTPGQGLQFLFEYFSETQRNKGNFPGRFSGRQFSNSRSEMNVSTLELGDSALYLCASSLGRRNTEAFFGQGTRLTVV.

V is TRBV28 and J is TRBJ1-1; D is possibly TRBD1 (6 bases). V was clipped by 5 bases and J by 7 bases, with 23 bases between them. Germline lookup yields CDR1 MDHEN and CDR2 SYDVKM. The CDR3 sequence is 16 residues long. CDR3 nucleotide sequence: TGTGCCAGCAGTCGAGTTTATGTCCAGGGGCGGATTGAAGCTTTCTTT. It yields the protein CASSRVYVQGRIEAFF.

V usage is TRBV5-6 and J usage is TRBJ1-1; D is uncertain. Between the trimmed V and J ends, which lost 4 bases and 5 bases, there was a span of 12 bases. Germline loops: CDR1 SGHDT, CDR2 YYEEEE. CDR3 length: 13 amino acids. The CDR3 DNA sequence: TGTGCCAGCAGCCCCACCGGCAGGACTGAAGCTTTCTTT. Translated: CASSPTGRTEAFF.

The V call is TRBV6-5, the J call TRBJ2-1; 11 bases align to TRBD1. This CDR3 is built from 15 residues. V lost 5 bases to trimming and J lost 8 bases; unmatched junction nucleotides: 8. Germline lookup yields CDR1 MNHEY and CDR2 SVGAGI. The CDR3, as DNA: TGTGCCAGCAGTAGGACAGGGGGCTTACCCGATGAGCAGTTCTTC. Amino acids: CASSRTGGLPDEQFF.

Only one count was recorded for this clone. The rearrangement joins TRBV10-3 to TRBJ1-2; 7 bases match TRBD1. V was clipped by 3 bases and J by 4 bases; unmatched bases: 8. Germline V gene sequence: CDR1 ENHRY, CDR2 SYGVKD. The CDR3 runs to 15 residues. CDR3 residues: CAISEGGTAPYGYTF. The CDR3 DNA reads as TGTGCCATCAGTGAAGGAGGGACAGCCCCCTATGGCTACACCTTC.

V is TRBV5-1 and J is TRBJ2-6; the D gene is possibly TRBD1 (6 bases). The ends were cut back, 6 bases at V and 3 bases at J, with 10 bases in the middle. The V gene's germline CDR1 is SGHRS and CDR2 YFSETQ. The CDR3 length is 14 residues. The DNA of the CDR3 is TGCGCCAGCACTCCAGGGGTTGGGGCCAACGTCCTGACTTTC. This gives the protein CASTPGVGANVLTF. Drawing the rest from reference TRBV5-1 and TRBJ2-6, the complete variable domain is KAGVTQTPRYLIKTRGQQVTLSCSPISGHRSVSWYQQTPGQGLQFLFEYFSETQRNKGNFPGRFSGRQFSNSRSEMNVSTLELGDSALYLCASTPGVGANVLTFGAGSRLTVL.

The chain employs TRBV27 and TRBJ1-5, with a weak D call TRBD1 (6 bases). V was trimmed by 5 bases and J by 2 bases, leaving 13 bases between them. The length of the CDR3 is 15 residues. Germline CDR1 MNHEY, CDR2 SMNVEV (reference sequence). CDR3 in amino acids: CASSINRAGNQPQHF. The DNA for the CDR3 is TGTGCCAGCAGTATCAACAGGGCTGGCAATCAGCCCCAGCATTTT.

The rearrangement links TRBV28 to TRBJ2-7, with D maybe TRBD2 (6 bases). This CDR3 contains 12 residues. Trimming cost V 7 bases and J 5 bases, with 12 bases left between them. Germline CDR1 MDHEN, CDR2 SYDVKM. This CDR3 is CASNRRADEQYF. DNA of the CDR3: TGTGCCAGCAATCGGAGGGCCGACGAGCAGTACTTC.

This clone has a handful of counts. V and J are TRBV2 and TRBJ1-3; possible D gene TRBD1, 6 bases. The V end was cut by 2 bases, the J end by 0 bases, with 17 bases between. This CDR3 spans 18 amino acids. Germline-derived CDR1 and CDR2 are SNHLY and FYNNEI. In nucleotides, the CDR3 is TGTGCCAGCAGTGAAAGAGCAGGGGCACAACTCTCTGGAAACACCATATATTTT. Amino acid sequence: CASSERAGAQLSGNTIYF.

V and J are TRBV5-1 and TRBJ1-1, with D hard to call. There are 13 residues in the CDR3. Germline-derived CDR1 and CDR2 are SGHRS and YFSETQ. The V end was cut by 2 bases, the J end by 6 bases, with 11 bases between. The CDR3: CASSLEGVAEAFF. In DNA form, the CDR3 reads TGCGCCAGCAGCTTAGAGGGAGTAGCTGAAGCTTTCTTT.

This sequence joins TRBV29-1 and TRBJ1-2, with a weak D call TRBD1 (5 bases). Per germline, CDR1 SQVTM and CDR2 ANQGSEA. The CDR3 covers 11 residues. Trimming removed 4 bases at V and 14 bases at J, with 17 bases between. The CDR3 DNA sequence: TGCAGCGTTGGGGGCGAATATTCGGGTACCTTC. It codes for CSVGGEYSGTF.

This clone has more than one count but fewer than ten. The V gene is TRBV5-1, the J gene TRBJ1-1; D is perhaps TRBD1 (6 bases). This CDR3 is 16 amino acids long. Trimming removed 2 bases at V and 1 base at J, with 15 bases between. Germline V CDR1 and CDR2: SGHRS, YFSETQ. In DNA form, the CDR3 reads TGCGCCAGCAGCTTCGCAGGGGCAAGAAGGAACACTGAAGCTTTCTTT. This sequence encodes CASSFAGARRNTEAFF.

V and J are TRBV30 and TRBJ1-2; D gene unclear. The CDR3 is 12 amino acids. Per germline, CDR1 GTSNPN and CDR2 SVGIG (reference sequence). V lost 4 bases and J 2 bases, leaving 8 bases between the germline ends. The CDR3 DNA sequence: TGTGCCTGGAACACAGAAAACTATGGCTACACCTTC. Translated: CAWNTENYGYTF.

The chain employs TRBV5-4 and TRBJ2-3; 12 bases line up with TRBD2. The CDR3 length is 17 residues. V shed 0 bases and J 4 bases; nucleotides not matched to a gene: 6. The germline V gene has CDR1 SGHNT and CDR2 YYREEE (reference sequence). The DNA for the CDR3 is TGTGCCAGCAGCTTGGGGCTAGCGGGAGGGCAGTCAGATACGCAGTATTTT. This gives the protein CASSLGLAGGQSDTQYF. The full variable domain, completed using reference TRBV5-4 and TRBJ2-3, is ETGVTQSPTHLIKTRGQQVTLRCSSQSGHNTVSWYQQALGQGPQFIFQYYREEENGRGNFPPRFSGLQFPNYSSELNVNALELDDSALYLCASSLGLAGGQSDTQYFGPGTRLTVL.

This chain links TRBV3-1 (or the pseudogene TRBV3-2) with TRBJ1-1; weak D call: TRBD1 (5 bases). Germline CDR1 LGHDT, CDR2 YNNKEL (reference sequence). The V gene lost 2 bases and the J gene lost 10 bases, with 11 bases spanning the gap. CDR3 length: 12 residues. The DNA of the CDR3 is TGTGCCAGCAGCCAATCAGGGATCGGAGCTTTCTTT. Translated, it gives CASSQSGIGAFF.